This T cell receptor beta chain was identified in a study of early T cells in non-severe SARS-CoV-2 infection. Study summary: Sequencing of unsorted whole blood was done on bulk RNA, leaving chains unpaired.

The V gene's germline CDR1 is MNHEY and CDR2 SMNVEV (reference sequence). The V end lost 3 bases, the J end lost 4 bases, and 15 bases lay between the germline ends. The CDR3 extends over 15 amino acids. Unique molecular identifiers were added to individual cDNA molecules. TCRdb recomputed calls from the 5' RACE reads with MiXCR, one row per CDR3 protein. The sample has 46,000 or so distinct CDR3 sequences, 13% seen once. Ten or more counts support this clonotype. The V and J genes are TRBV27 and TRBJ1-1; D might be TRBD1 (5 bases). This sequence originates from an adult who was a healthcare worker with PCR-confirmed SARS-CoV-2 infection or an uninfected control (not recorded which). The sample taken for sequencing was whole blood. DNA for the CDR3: TGTGCCAGCAGTTTCCAGGGCCGGGGAGGCACTGAAGCTTTCTTT. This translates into CASSFQGRGGTEAFF.